These 3 T cell receptor beta chains share one sample of origin, sequenced in a study of cytomegalovirus exposure and HLA in healthy donors. The PCR contained 60 Vbeta and 13 Jbeta primers. Sequenced by immunoSEQ multiplex PCR; TCRdb stores in-frame clones only, minus some. Of approximately 70,000 clones listed, 60% to 80% are singletons. The sequencing input was PBMCs. The receptor source for this set is a woman under 40 in good health and CMV-seropositive.

This clone was seen only once. This rearrangement joins TRBV10-3 to TRBJ1-2, with D perhaps matching TRBD1 (6 bases). CDR1 ENHRY and CDR2 SYGVKD come from the germline V gene. This CDR3 comprises 12 residues. The germline V and J ends were trimmed by 3 bases and 7 bases, with 9 bases remaining between them. CDR3 coding DNA: TGTGCCATCAGTGACCCGACAGGTGGCTACACCTTC. Protein product: CAISDPTGGYTF.

The chain carries TRBV27 and TRBJ1-1, with D possibly TRBD1 on 6 matching bases. In germline, CDR1 is MNHEY, CDR2 SMNVEV (reference sequence). The germline V and J ends were trimmed by 6 bases and 5 bases, with 16 bases remaining between them. This CDR3 comprises 14 residues. CDR3 coding DNA: TGTGCCAGCAGGATCAGGGGAAGTGGTACTGAAGCTTTCTTT. Translation gives CASRIRGSGTEAFF.

The CDR3 DNA sequence: TGTGCCAGCAGTTCCCGACTTGATCAGCCCCAGCATTTT. It codes for CASSSRLDQPQHF. The rearrangement joins TRBV28 to TRBJ1-5; D gene unclear. CDR3 length: 13 residues. Germline V gene lookup returns CDR1 MDHEN and CDR2 SYDVKM. V lost 4 bases, J lost 5 bases, and 9 bases lay in between.